One sample yielded the 18 T cell receptor beta chains listed below, sequenced in a study of T cells in Graves' hyperthyroidism and ophthalmopathy. Researchers took RNA transcripts and amplified the TCR beta CDR3 regions from them. RT-PCR in the first round (using the HTBI primer set) targeted the TCR CDR3. TCRdb re-analysed the multiplex PCR reads in MiXCR, keeping a single row per CDR3 protein. The sample includes fewer than 750,000 distinct CDR3 sequences, 14% to 15% of them seen just once. The sample taken for sequencing was blood. The receptors here all came from a woman aged 40 to 49 with Graves' ophthalmopathy.

CDR3 in DNA: TGTGCCAGTAGGGACGACGGCCGTCAAGAGACCCAGTACTTC. Protein: CASRDDGRQETQYF. The rearrangement links TRBV19 to TRBJ2-5; D call uncertain. Germline V gene lookup returns CDR1 LNHDA and CDR2 SQIVND (reference sequence). This CDR3 has 14 residues. Trimming took 6 bases from V and 2 from J, leaving 13 bases between them.

At least ten counts were recorded for this clonotype. V is TRBV6-2 or TRBV6-3 and J is TRBJ2-7, with 9 nucleotides matching TRBD2. Germline assignment: CDR1 MNHEY and CDR2 SVGEGT. The CDR3 is 16 residues long. After removal of 6 bases from V and 3 bases from J, the junction contained 12 bases not matched to a gene. The CDR3 region has the DNA TGTGCCAGCAGCCACCGGGGTAGCGGGAGTGTCTACGAGCAGTACTTC. Translated, it gives CASSHRGSGSVYEQYF.

V gene TRBV6-1 combines with J gene TRBJ2-7; 9 nucleotides line up with TRBD1. This CDR3 region has 12 residues. V lost 7 bases, J lost 6 bases, and 4 bases stayed unmatched. Germline assignment: CDR1 MNHNS and CDR2 SASEGT. This CDR3 is CASTGTGFEQYF. CDR3 coding DNA: TGTGCCAGCACAGGGACAGGGTTCGAGCAGTACTTC.

This clonotype was detected ten times or more. The chain has TRBV12-3 or TRBV12-4 and TRBJ1-1; TRBD1 is a possible D gene (6 bases). V was cut by 5 bases and J by 6 bases, with 16 bases left in between. The CDR3 length is 14 residues. The CDR3 loop reads CASSLTPQGPEAFF. The DNA of the CDR3 is TGTGCCAGCAGTCTAACCCCACAGGGCCCTGAAGCTTTCTTT.

The gene calls are TRBV20-1 and TRBJ2-7; no reliable D call. CDR1 and CDR2 (germline): DFQATT, SNEGSKA (reference sequence). V lost 7 bases to trimming and J lost 5 bases, with 15 bases between them. This CDR3 comprises 12 residues. The CDR3, as DNA: TGCAGTGTTAAGGACGTCTTCCACGAGCAGTACTTC. Protein product: CSVKDVFHEQYF.

This clonotype was seen repeatedly, ten times or more. This chain connects TRBV6-1 to TRBJ2-7, with 8 bases fitting TRBD2. CDR3 length equals 15 residues. V lost 3 bases to trimming and J lost 1 base; unmatched junction nucleotides: 5. Germline-derived CDR1 and CDR2 are MNHNS and SASEGT. The CDR3 sequence: CASSEREDRSYEQYF. The CDR3 nucleotides read TGTGCCAGCAGTGAGCGGGAGGATCGATCCTACGAGCAGTACTTC.

This clonotype was recorded at least ten times. This chain's CDR3 is CAWSVLAEETQYF. The CDR3 DNA follows: TGTGCCTGGAGTGTACTCGCGGAAGAGACCCAGTACTTC. V usage is TRBV30 and J usage is TRBJ2-5; D gene ambiguous. This CDR3 spans 13 amino acids. Trimming removed 0 bases from V and 3 bases from J, with 8 bases in between. Germline loops: CDR1 GTSNPN, CDR2 SVGIG (reference sequence).

This clonotype was counted at least ten times. The J gene is TRBJ2-7, the V gene TRBV6-1; D perhaps matches TRBD2 (6 bases). Germline V gene data show CDR1 as MNHNS and CDR2 as SASEGT. V lost 6 bases and J lost 3, with 18 bases in between. This CDR3 has 15 residues. The CDR3 loop reads CASREASGTYYEQYF. The CDR3 DNA sequence: TGTGCCAGCAGGGAGGCCTCCGGGACTTACTACGAGCAGTACTTC.

The chain is built from TRBV19 and TRBJ1-5; D might be TRBD1 (6 bases). V was trimmed by 7 bases and J by 5 bases, leaving 27 bases between them. The CDR3 sequence is 18 residues long. Germline CDR1 LNHDA, CDR2 SQIVND (reference sequence). CDR3 sequence reads: CASNNPIRSTPGDQPQHF. The CDR3 DNA is TGTGCCAGTAACAACCCTATTAGATCGACTCCAGGGGATCAGCCCCAGCATTTT. The full variable domain, with the rest looked up from reference TRBV19 and TRBJ1-5, is DGGITQSPKYLFRKEGQNVTLSCEQNLNHDAMYWYRQDPGQGLRLIYYSQIVNDFQKGDIAEGYSVSREKKESFPLTVTSAQKNPTAFYLCASNNPIRSTPGDQPQHFGDGTRLSIL.

This clonotype has a count of ten or more. The V gene is TRBV5-1, the J gene TRBJ2-7; a weak D match, TRBD2 (6 bases). The CDR3 spans 14 residues. V dropped 2 bases and J dropped 6 bases, with 15 bases sitting between them. Germline-derived CDR1 and CDR2 are SGHRS and YFSETQ. CDR3 DNA sequence: TGCGCCAGCAGCTTCAACGCCGGGAGAAGCGAGCAGTACTTC. Translated, it gives CASSFNAGRSEQYF.

The chain uses TRBV6-2 or TRBV6-3 and TRBJ1-5; TRBD1 aligns across 7 bases. J was trimmed by 0 bases and V by 2 bases; bases with no gene match: 10. The CDR3 has 18 residues. The V gene's germline CDR1 is MNHEY and CDR2 SVGEGT. In nucleotides, the CDR3 is TGTGCCAGCAGTTACGAGGAACAGGGGCCTTATAGCAATCAGCCCCAGCATTTT. Its translation: CASSYEEQGPYSNQPQHF.

This chain uses TRBV7-9 with TRBJ2-5; possibly TRBD1 for D (5 bases). The CDR3 consists of 14 residues. V was shortened by 1 base and J by 4 bases, with 10 bases between the two germline ends. Germline loops: CDR1 SEHNR, CDR2 FQNEAQ (reference sequence). CDR3: CASSLGFQGETQYF. CDR3 DNA sequence: TGTGCCAGCAGCTTAGGATTTCAGGGAGAGACCCAGTACTTC.

V gene TRBV3-1 combines with J gene TRBJ1-1; perhaps TRBD1 as D (6 bases). V was shortened by 2 bases and J by 4 bases, with 11 bases between the two germline ends. Germline CDR1 LGHDT, CDR2 YNNKEL (reference sequence). The CDR3 contains 14 residues. The CDR3, as DNA: TGTGCCAGCAGCCAAACAGGGTGGAGCACTGAAGCTTTCTTT. It yields the protein CASSQTGWSTEAFF.

In this sample, this clonotype turned up many times. The CDR3 coding sequence is TGTGCCAGCTCACCACCTGCAATACGAGAGACCCAGTACTTC. Its protein product is CASSPPAIRETQYF. This sequence joins TRBV18 and TRBJ2-5; D remains ambiguous. The V gene lost 0 bases and the J gene lost 4 bases, with 9 bases spanning the gap. Germline CDR1 reads KGHSH; CDR2 reads LQKENI. The length of the CDR3 is 14 residues. The whole variable domain, remainder taken from reference TRBV18 and TRBJ2-5, is NAGVMQNPRHLVRRRGQEARLRCSPMKGHSHVYWYRQLPEEGLKFMVYLQKENIIDESGMPKERFSAEFPKEGPSILRIQQVVRGDSAAYFCASSPPAIRETQYFGPGTRLLVL.

In its sample, this clonotype was seen many times. J is TRBJ1-1 and V is TRBV19; 7 positions match TRBD1. This CDR3 comprises 14 residues. CDR1 is LNHDA and CDR2 is SQIVND in the germline V gene (reference sequence). Trimming at V came to 8 bases and at J to 1 base, leaving 7 bases not matched to a gene. Here the CDR3 DNA reads TGTGCCAGTCGGGAGACAGGGTGGAACACTGAAGCTTTCTTT. This codes for CASRETGWNTEAFF.

This clonotype turned up a few times. CDR3 loop: CASSGSGLAGAGETQYF. CDR3 nucleotides: TGCGCCAGCAGCGGATCGGGACTAGCGGGAGCCGGAGAGACCCAGTACTTC. The V call is TRBV5-1, the J call TRBJ2-5; TRBD2 matches at 14 bases. CDR1 and CDR2 (germline): SGHRS, YFSETQ. After removal of 4 bases from V and 4 bases from J, the junction contained 9 bases not matched to a gene. The CDR3 contains 17 residues. Variable domain in full (rest from reference TRBV5-1 and TRBJ2-5): KAGVTQTPRYLIKTRGQQVTLSCSPISGHRSVSWYQQTPGQGLQFLFEYFSETQRNKGNFPGRFSGRQFSNSRSEMNVSTLELGDSALYLCASSGSGLAGAGETQYFGPGTRLLVL.

In its sample, this clonotype was seen a few times. The chain recombines TRBV3-1 with TRBJ1-2; D might be TRBD1 (5 bases). Trimming shortened V by 0 bases and J by 6 bases, and 17 bases separated the two germline ends. The CDR3 contains 16 residues. Germline V CDR1 and CDR2: LGHDT, YNNKEL (reference sequence). The CDR3 DNA sequence: TGTGCCAGCAGCCAAGATCTGATTTATGGGGGGGATGGCTACACCTTC. Protein: CASSQDLIYGGDGYTF.

The table lists this clonotype with many counts. The genes are TRBV6-5 and TRBJ2-7; TRBD2 agrees at 9 bases. Looked up from germline, CDR1 is MNHEY and CDR2 is SVGAGI. The CDR3 has 15 amino acids. V shed 0 bases and J 6 bases; nucleotides not matched to a gene: 6. The CDR3 protein is CASSYSRLADVEQYF. As DNA, the CDR3 is TGTGCCAGCAGTTACTCGAGACTAGCGGACGTCGAGCAGTACTTC.